Listed below are T cell receptor beta chains from one sample, sequenced in a study of OX40 agonist ivuxolimab in advanced cancers. Here immunoSEQ multiplex PCR was the method, and the copy in TCRdb shows in-frame clones only, minus some. The sample lists some 60,000 clones, approximately 90% seen once, with roughly 17% in the top ten. The material was CD4+ or CD8+ T cells sorted from blood, obtained in a trial of the OX40 agonist ivuxolimab. The source of these receptors is an adult with an advanced solid tumor such as melanoma, head and neck, liver or kidney cancer. CDR3s include the opening cysteine and the closing phenylalanine or tryptophan. Each record gives: V gene, clone size, D gene, CDR3 length, J gene, CDR3 DNA, CDR3 protein. The D gene is left open where the match is weak. Clone size is shown for a subset of rows, as once, few, many or a class of expanded clone.

v_call: TRBV7-2; clone_size: NA; d_call: NA; cdr3_length: 16; j_call: TRBJ1-3; cdr3_nt: TGTGCCAGCAGCTCGGAGGGGGGAGCGGCGGGAAACACCATATATTTT; cdr3_aa: CASSSEGGAAGNTIYF
v_call: TRBV28; clone_size: NA; d_call: TRBD2; cdr3_length: 18; j_call: TRBJ2-7; cdr3_nt: TGTGCCAGCAGTTTATGGGCCGGGACTAGCGGGTTTGTCTACGAGCAGTACTTC; cdr3_aa: CASSLWAGTSGFVYEQYF
v_call: TRBV11-2; clone_size: NA; d_call: TRBD2; cdr3_length: 16; j_call: TRBJ2-4; cdr3_nt: TGTGCCAGCAGTTCAACCGGGACTAGCGCCAAAAACATTCAGTACTTC; cdr3_aa: CASSSTGTSAKNIQYF
v_call: TRBV19; clone_size: NA; d_call: NA; cdr3_length: 13; j_call: TRBJ1-2; cdr3_nt: TGTGCCAGTAGTATTGCGGGGAACTATGGCTACACCTTC; cdr3_aa: CASSIAGNYGYTF
v_call: TRBV7-2; clone_size: NA; d_call: NA; cdr3_length: 14; j_call: TRBJ1-4; cdr3_nt: TGTGCCAGCAGCTTAGGTCGGGGTAATGAAAAACTGTTTTTT; cdr3_aa: CASSLGRGNEKLFF
v_call: TRBV7-3; clone_size: NA; d_call: NA; cdr3_length: 15; j_call: TRBJ2-7; cdr3_nt: TGTGCCAGCAGCACACCATGGCCAGCCGGCTACGAGCAGTACTTC; cdr3_aa: CASSTPWPAGYEQYF
v_call: TRBV9; clone_size: NA; d_call: TRBD1; cdr3_length: 16; j_call: TRBJ2-7; cdr3_nt: TGTGCCAGCAGCGTAGATCCGGGACAGGGAAGGTACGAGCAGTACTTC; cdr3_aa: CASSVDPGQGRYEQYF
v_call: TRBV29-1; clone_size: NA; d_call: NA; cdr3_length: 15; j_call: TRBJ2-5; cdr3_nt: TGCAGCGTCCTGGTCGCCAGGGATCTTCAAGAGACCCAGTACTTC; cdr3_aa: CSVLVARDLQETQYF
v_call: TRBV19; clone_size: NA; d_call: TRBD2; cdr3_length: 17; j_call: TRBJ2-2; cdr3_nt: TGTGCCAGTAGTATAGACGGACTAGAGAGGGTCACCGGGGAGCTGTTTTTT; cdr3_aa: CASSIDGLERVTGELFF
v_call: TRBV12-2; clone_size: NA; d_call: NA; cdr3_length: 16; j_call: TRBJ1-1; cdr3_nt: TGTGCAAGTCGCTTAGTTCCGGGACGGGGGAACACTGAAGCTTTCTTT; cdr3_aa: CASRLVPGRGNTEAFF
v_call: TRBV16; clone_size: NA; d_call: NA; cdr3_length: 15; j_call: TRBJ2-3; cdr3_nt: TGTGCCAGCAGCAGGGAACCTAATAGGGGTTCTACGCAGTATTTT; cdr3_aa: CASSREPNRGSTQYF
v_call: TRBV27; clone_size: NA; d_call: TRBD1; cdr3_length: 16; j_call: TRBJ1-3; cdr3_nt: TGTGCCAGCAGTAGACAGGGAGGCGACTCTGGAAACACCATATATTTT; cdr3_aa: CASSRQGGDSGNTIYF
v_call: TRBV7-9; clone_size: NA; d_call: NA; cdr3_length: 17; j_call: TRBJ2-3; cdr3_nt: TGTGCCAGCAGCTCGCTACGAGGACGGGATTACACAGATACGCAGTATTTT; cdr3_aa: CASSSLRGRDYTDTQYF
v_call: TRBV18; clone_size: NA; d_call: TRBD1; cdr3_length: 14; j_call: TRBJ1-5; cdr3_nt: TGTGCCAGCTCACTTGGACAGGGAAATCAGCCCCAGCATTTT; cdr3_aa: CASSLGQGNQPQHF
v_call: TRBV19; clone_size: NA; d_call: TRBD1; cdr3_length: 15; j_call: TRBJ1-5; cdr3_nt: TGTGCCAGTAGCCACGGACAGGGAAGAAGGCAGCCCCAGCATTTT; cdr3_aa: CASSHGQGRRQPQHF
v_call: TRBV10-3; clone_size: NA; d_call: NA; cdr3_length: 16; j_call: TRBJ2-2; cdr3_nt: TGTGCCATCAGTGAGTCGGGGGCCAGGGCCACCGGGGAGCTGTTTTTT; cdr3_aa: CAISESGARATGELFF
v_call: TRBV5-3; clone_size: NA; d_call: NA; cdr3_length: 11; j_call: TRBJ2-7; cdr3_nt: TGTGCCAGAAGCCCGTCCTACGAGCAGTACTTC; cdr3_aa: CARSPSYEQYF
v_call: TRBV7-7; clone_size: NA; d_call: TRBD2; cdr3_length: 15; j_call: TRBJ2-1; cdr3_nt: TGTGCTAGCAGCAGGACTAGCGGGAGTGGGGATGAGCAGTTCTTC; cdr3_aa: CASSRTSGSGDEQFF
v_call: TRBV15; clone_size: once; d_call: NA; cdr3_length: 17; j_call: TRBJ1-4; cdr3_nt: TGTGCCACCAGCAGCCCGGGACCGGAGAATTTGAATGAAAAACTGTTTTTT; cdr3_aa: CATSSPGPENLNEKLFF
v_call: TRBV11-2; clone_size: NA; d_call: NA; cdr3_length: 16; j_call: TRBJ2-1; cdr3_nt: TGTGCCAGCAAACCATTACAGGGAGGGGGTTACAATGAGCAGTTCTTC; cdr3_aa: CASKPLQGGGYNEQFF
v_call: TRBV29-1; clone_size: NA; d_call: NA; cdr3_length: 14; j_call: TRBJ2-1; cdr3_nt: TGCAGCGCTGTTGAGCCTCCTGCCGTCAATGAGCAGTTCTTC; cdr3_aa: CSAVEPPAVNEQFF
v_call: TRBV28; clone_size: NA; d_call: NA; cdr3_length: 17; j_call: TRBJ2-2; cdr3_nt: TGTGCCAGCAGTTCACCTTGGCTCGGGGGGCAAACCGGGGAGCTGTTTTTT; cdr3_aa: CASSSPWLGGQTGELFF
v_call: TRBV6-1; clone_size: NA; d_call: NA; cdr3_length: 13; j_call: TRBJ1-2; cdr3_nt: TGTGCCAGCAGTCTCCCAGGGGTCTATGGCTACACCTTC; cdr3_aa: CASSLPGVYGYTF
v_call: TRBV4-1; clone_size: NA; d_call: NA; cdr3_length: 13; j_call: TRBJ2-1; cdr3_nt: TGCGCCAGCAGCCAAGATGGGTACAATGAGCAGTTCTTC; cdr3_aa: CASSQDGYNEQFF
v_call: TRBV15; clone_size: NA; d_call: TRBD2; cdr3_length: 16; j_call: TRBJ2-7; cdr3_nt: TGTGCCACCAGCAGAGATGAACTAGCGGGGATTTACGAGCAGTACTTC; cdr3_aa: CATSRDELAGIYEQYF
v_call: TRBV7-7; clone_size: medium-sized; d_call: NA; cdr3_length: 15; j_call: TRBJ2-2; cdr3_nt: TGTGCTAGCAGCCCCGCCGGGGCAGGCACCGGGGAGCTGTTTTTT; cdr3_aa: CASSPAGAGTGELFF